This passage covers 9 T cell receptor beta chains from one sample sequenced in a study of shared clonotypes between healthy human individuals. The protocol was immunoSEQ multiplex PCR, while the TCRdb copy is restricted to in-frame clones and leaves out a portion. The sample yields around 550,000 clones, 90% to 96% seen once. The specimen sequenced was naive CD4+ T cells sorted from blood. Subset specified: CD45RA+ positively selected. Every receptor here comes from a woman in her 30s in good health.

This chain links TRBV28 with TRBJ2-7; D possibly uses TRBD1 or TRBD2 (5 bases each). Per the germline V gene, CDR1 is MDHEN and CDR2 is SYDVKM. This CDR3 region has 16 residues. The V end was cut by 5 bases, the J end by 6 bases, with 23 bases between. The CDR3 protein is CASSAPVGTPPIEQYF. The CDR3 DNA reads TGTGCCAGCAGTGCCCCCGTCGGGACGCCTCCTATCGAGCAGTACTTC.

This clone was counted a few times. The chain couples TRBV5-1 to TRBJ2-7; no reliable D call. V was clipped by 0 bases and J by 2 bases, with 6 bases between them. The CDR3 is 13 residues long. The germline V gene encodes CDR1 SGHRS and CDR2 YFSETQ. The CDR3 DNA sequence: TGCGCCAGCAGCTTGGCCGAGACCTACGAGCAGTACTTC. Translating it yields CASSLAETYEQYF.

The CDR3 sequence: CASSTDLNYGYTF. In DNA, the CDR3 is TGTGCCAGCAGTACCGACCTTAACTATGGCTACACCTTC. The chain combines TRBV2 with TRBJ1-2, with D unresolved. Germline V gene data show CDR1 as SNHLY and CDR2 as FYNNEI. V was pared by 5 bases and J by 1 base, with 8 bases between. This CDR3 is built from 13 residues. Full variable domain (remainder filled in from reference TRBV2 and TRBJ1-2): EPEVTQTPSHQVTQMGQEVILRCVPISNHLYFYWYRQILGQKVEFLVSFYNNEISEKSEIFDDQFSVERPDGSNFTLKIRSTKLEDSAMYFCASSTDLNYGYTFGSGTRLTVV.

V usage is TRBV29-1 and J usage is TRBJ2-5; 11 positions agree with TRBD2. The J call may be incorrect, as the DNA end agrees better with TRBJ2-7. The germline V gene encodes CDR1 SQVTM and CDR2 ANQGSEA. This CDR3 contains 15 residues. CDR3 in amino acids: CSVVGTSGASYEQYF. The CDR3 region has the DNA TGCAGCGTCGTCGGGACTAGCGGAGCGTCCTACGAGCAGTACTTC.

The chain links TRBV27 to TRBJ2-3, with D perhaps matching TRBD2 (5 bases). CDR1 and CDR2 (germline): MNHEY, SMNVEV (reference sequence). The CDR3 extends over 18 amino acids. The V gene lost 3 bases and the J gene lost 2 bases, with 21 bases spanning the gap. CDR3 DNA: TGTGCCAGCAGTTTCACTTATCGGGGTACTCCGAACACAGATACGCAGTATTTT. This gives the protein CASSFTYRGTPNTDTQYF.

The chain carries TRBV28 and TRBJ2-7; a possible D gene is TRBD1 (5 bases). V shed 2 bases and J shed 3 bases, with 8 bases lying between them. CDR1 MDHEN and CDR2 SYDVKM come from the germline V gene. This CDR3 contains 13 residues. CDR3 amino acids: CASSLAGHYEQYF. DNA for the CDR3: TGTGCCAGCAGTTTAGCAGGGCACTACGAGCAGTACTTC.

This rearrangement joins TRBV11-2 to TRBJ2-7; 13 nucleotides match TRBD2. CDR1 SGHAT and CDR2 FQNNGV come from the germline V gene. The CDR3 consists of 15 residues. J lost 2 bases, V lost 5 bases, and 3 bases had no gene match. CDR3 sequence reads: CASSRGTSGTYEQYF. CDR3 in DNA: TGTGCCAGCAGCCGCGGGACTAGCGGGACCTACGAGCAGTACTTC.

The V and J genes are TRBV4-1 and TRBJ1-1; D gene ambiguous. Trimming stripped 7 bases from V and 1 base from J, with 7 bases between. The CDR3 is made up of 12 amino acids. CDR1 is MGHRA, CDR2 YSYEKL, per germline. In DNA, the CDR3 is TGCGCCAGCACCAATTGGAACACTGAAGCTTTCTTT. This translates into CASTNWNTEAFF.

This CDR3 reads CASSSRPGTGAPLDYGYTF. CDR3 DNA sequence: TGTGCCAGCAGTTCGAGACCCGGGACAGGGGCGCCGTTGGACTATGGCTACACCTTC. The chain recombines TRBV28 with TRBJ1-2; the match to TRBD1 covers 10 bases. The CDR3 extends over 19 amino acids. J lost 3 bases, V lost 4 bases, and 17 bases had no gene match. Germline CDR1 reads MDHEN; CDR2 reads SYDVKM.